This T cell receptor (beta chain) was found in a study of T cell changes during pregnancy in multiple sclerosis. This CDR3 has 13 amino acids. Trimming took off 4 bases at V and 4 bases at J, with 11 bases between the two ends. Germline CDR1 and CDR2: SGHRS and YFSETQ. Clones were sequenced by immunoSEQ multiplex PCR, and TCRdb holds only the in-frame ones, with some missing. The profile covers tens of thousands of clones, with 75% to 95% appearing a single time and 0.29% taken by the ten largest. The genes are TRBV5-1 and TRBJ1-2; D uncertain. Sequencing was performed on CD4+ T cells from peripheral blood mononuclear cells, taken in the third trimester of pregnancy. The clonotype was recovered from a female donor in good health, enrolled as a control in a pregnancy study. The CDR3 spells CASSPDGRYGYTF. In nucleotides, the CDR3 is TGCGCCAGCAGCCCTGATGGCCGCTATGGCTACACCTTC.